The 3 T cell receptor beta chains below all came from one sample that was sequenced in a study of vaccination effects on CD4 cells after COVID-19. Antigen-specific CD4+ T cells expanded by the ViraFEST assay with viral peptide pools were then sequenced. Upon completion of 10 to 11 days in culture, CD4+ T cells were isolated. Absence of prior SARS-CoV-2 infection characterized the vaccine recipients, who showed negative nucleocapsid antibodies. The repertoire was sequenced with immunoSEQ multiplex PCR; TCRdb's copy has only in-frame clones and lacks some. The repertoire holds tens of thousands of clones, around three quarters seen once, with under 4.5% in the top ten. Their recognized antigens are unknown. The sequencing here drew on CD4+ T cells from PBMCs cultured with HCoV-OC43 spike peptides, taken before COVID-19 vaccination. Stated subset: HCoV-OC43 spike overlapping peptide pool stimulation. These receptors came from a human donor who received a COVID-19 vaccine.

This clone was recorded a few times. CDR3 region: CASSPLGLAASYEQYV. The CDR3 DNA reads TGTGCCAGCAGTCCCCTCGGACTAGCGGCCTCCTACGAGCAGTACGTC. The chain is built from TRBV28 and TRBJ2-7, with 10 nucleotides matching TRBD2. J lost 0 bases, V lost 5 bases, and 7 bases had no gene match. CDR1 and CDR2 (germline): MDHEN, SYDVKM. The CDR3 length is 16 residues.

In DNA form, the CDR3 reads TGCAGTGCTAGGGGGACGAGGGAGCTGTTTTTT. It yields the protein CSARGTRELFF. J is TRBJ2-2 and V is TRBV20-1, with D possibly being TRBD1 or TRBD2 (5 bases each). Looked up from germline, CDR1 is DFQATT and CDR2 is SNEGSKA (reference sequence). V was pared by 3 bases and J by 9 bases, with 8 bases between. CDR3 length: 11 amino acids.

This chain uses TRBV27 with TRBJ1-5; D ambiguous. CDR1 MNHEY and CDR2 SMNVEV come from the germline V gene (reference sequence). This CDR3 region has 13 residues. V lost 5 bases and J lost 7, with 12 bases in between. The CDR3 spells CASSGSRRQPQHF. CDR3 coding DNA: TGTGCCAGCAGTGGTAGCCGGCGCCAGCCCCAGCATTTT.